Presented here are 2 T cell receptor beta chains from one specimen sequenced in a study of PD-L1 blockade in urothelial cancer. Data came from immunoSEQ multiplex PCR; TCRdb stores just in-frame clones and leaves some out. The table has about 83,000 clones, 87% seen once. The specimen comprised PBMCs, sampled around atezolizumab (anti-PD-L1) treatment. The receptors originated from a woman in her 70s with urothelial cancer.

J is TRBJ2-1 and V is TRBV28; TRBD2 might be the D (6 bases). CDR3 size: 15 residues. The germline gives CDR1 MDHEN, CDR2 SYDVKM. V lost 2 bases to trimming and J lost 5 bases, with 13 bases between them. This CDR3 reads CASSLAGWGNNEQFF. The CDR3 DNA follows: TGTGCCAGCAGTTTAGCGGGATGGGGTAACAATGAGCAGTTCTTC.

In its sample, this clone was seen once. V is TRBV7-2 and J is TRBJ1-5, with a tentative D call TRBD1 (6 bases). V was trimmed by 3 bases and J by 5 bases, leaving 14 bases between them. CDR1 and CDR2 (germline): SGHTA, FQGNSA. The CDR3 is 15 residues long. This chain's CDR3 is CASSFYRVGYQPQHF. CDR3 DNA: TGTGCCAGCAGCTTCTACAGGGTTGGTTATCAGCCCCAGCATTTT.